This passage covers 9 T cell receptor beta chains from one sample sequenced in a study of T cell repertoires in cytomegalovirus infection. From the reads, TCRdb called clonotypes with MiXCR, one entry per CDR3 protein. This table has just over 300,000 distinct CDR3 sequences, about a sixth appearing once. Specimen: PBMCs. The receptor source for this set is a human donor in good health (CMV status not recorded). Some clones in this sample may be carry-over from other donors' samples.

This chain uses TRBV5-8 with TRBJ2-1, with D uncertain. CDR1 is SGHTS and CDR2 is YDEGEE in the germline V gene. The CDR3 consists of 12 residues. Trimming removed 3 bases at V and 9 bases at J, with 10 bases between. The CDR3 region has the DNA TGTGCCAGCAGCTCACAGTATCGTGAGCAGTTCTTC. Protein: CASSSQYREQFF.

The table lists this clonotype with many counts. The gene calls are TRBV7-2 and TRBJ1-2, with D perhaps TRBD1 (6 bases). The CDR3 has 13 residues. Germline V gene lookup returns CDR1 SGHTA and CDR2 FQGNSA. Trimming pared 5 bases from V and 4 bases from J, leaving 11 bases between. CDR3 in DNA: TGTGCCAGCAGCGTCAGGGGCAGCTATGGCTACACCTTC. Translated, it gives CASSVRGSYGYTF.

In its sample, this clonotype was seen a few times. The CDR3 nucleotides are TGCAGTGCTAGCGGACTAGCGGGGGGGCCCGGCACAGATACGCAGTATTTT. Translation: CSASGLAGGPGTDTQYF. The chain couples TRBV20-1 to TRBJ2-3; 15 bases agree with TRBD2. With 3 bases clipped from V and 1 base from J, the junction kept 5 bases outside the gene matches. The germline gives CDR1 DFQATT, CDR2 SNEGSKA (reference sequence). The CDR3 consists of 17 residues.

V gene TRBV20-1 combines with J gene TRBJ2-3; TRBD2 is a possible D gene (5 bases). The germline gives CDR1 DFQATT, CDR2 SNEGSKA (reference sequence). V dropped 5 bases and J dropped 6 bases, with 18 bases sitting between them. This CDR3 has 14 residues. The CDR3 DNA is TGCAGTGCTGGCGGGCCAGGACCACTCGATACGCAGTATTTT. This codes for CSAGGPGPLDTQYF.

This clonotype was picked up a small number of times. The V gene is TRBV25-1, the J gene TRBJ2-7, with TRBD2 identical over 7 bases. V lost 4 bases to trimming and J lost 0 bases; unmatched junction nucleotides: 6. This CDR3 spans 15 amino acids. Germline values: CDR1 MGHDK, CDR2 SYGVNS. The CDR3 here is CASSALRGNSYEQYF. The DNA for the CDR3 is TGTGCCAGCAGTGCTTTGCGGGGGAACTCCTACGAGCAGTACTTC.

This clonotype showed up many times. The chain links TRBV7-6 to TRBJ2-1; TRBD2 matches 10 bases. Trimming cost V 5 bases and J 6 bases; bases outside gene matches: 10. The V gene's germline CDR1 is SGHVS and CDR2 FNYEAQ. The CDR3 loop spans 16 amino acids. The chain's CDR3 is CASSPPGLAGVNEQFF. The CDR3 nucleotides read TGTGCCAGCAGCCCCCCTGGTCTAGCGGGGGTCAATGAGCAGTTCTTC.

The table lists this clonotype with a few counts. The chain uses TRBV7-2 and TRBJ1-2; tentatively, D is TRBD1 (5 bases). The V gene's germline CDR1 is SGHTA and CDR2 FQGNSA. CDR3 size: 16 residues. The V end was cut by 5 bases, the J end by 8 bases, with 24 bases between. CDR3 sequence reads: CASSEGGGVNLWGYTF. In nucleotides, the CDR3 is TGTGCCAGCAGCGAGGGCGGGGGTGTAAATTTATGGGGCTACACCTTC. Full variable domain (remainder filled in from reference TRBV7-2 and TRBJ1-2): GAGVSQSPSNKVTEKGKDVELRCDPISGHTALYWYRQSLGQGLEFLIYFQGNSAPDKSGLPSDRFSAERTGGSVSTLTIQRTQQEDSAVYLCASSEGGGVNLWGYTFGSGTRLTVV.

The chain links TRBV7-9 to TRBJ1-1; D is unclear. Germline CDR1 and CDR2: SEHNR and FQNEAQ (reference sequence). V shed 4 bases and J shed 5 bases, with 14 bases lying between them. The CDR3 length is 14 residues. CDR3 DNA sequence: TGTGCCAGCAGCTCCACCGGGTCGCCTACTGAAGCTTTCTTT. Translated: CASSSTGSPTEAFF.

This clonotype was found a few times. J is TRBJ2-7 and V is TRBV28; tentatively, D is TRBD1 (6 bases). The CDR3 totals 16 residues. Germline-derived CDR1 and CDR2 are MDHEN and SYDVKM. Deletions cut 5 bases from V and 0 bases from J, with 17 bases between. This CDR3 is CASSLSGHGNSYEQYF. CDR3 nucleotide sequence: TGTGCCAGCAGTCTTTCGGGACACGGGAACTCCTACGAGCAGTACTTC.